One sample yielded the 18 T cell receptor beta chains listed below, sequenced in a study of shared clonotypes between healthy human individuals. Profiled with immunoSEQ multiplex PCR; TCRdb holds only in-frame clones, not every one. Of around 700,000 clones in the sample, about two thirds were seen once. Source material: memory CD4+ T cells sorted from blood. Regarding subset: CD45RA-negative fraction. These receptor sequences come from a woman aged 25 to 39 in good health.

The chain has TRBV6-1 and TRBJ1-5, with no clear D. V lost 6 bases, J lost 4 bases, and 13 bases lay in between. Per germline, CDR1 MNHNS and CDR2 SASEGT. CDR3 length: 14 residues. CDR3 amino acids: CASSSLEGNQPQHF. CDR3 coding DNA: TGTGCCAGCAGCAGTTTGGAGGGAAATCAGCCCCAGCATTTT.

This sequence joins TRBV4-1 and TRBJ2-1; 9 nucleotides agree with TRBD1. With 1 base clipped from V and 7 bases from J, the junction kept 5 bases outside the gene matches. This CDR3 comprises 15 residues. Germline loops: CDR1 MGHRA, CDR2 YSYEKL. The chain's CDR3 is CASSQAPGQGNEQFF. The CDR3 DNA is TGCGCCAGCAGCCAAGCACCGGGACAGGGTAATGAGCAGTTCTTC.

This clone was found once. The chain carries TRBV6-5 and TRBJ2-7; TRBD2 is a possible D gene (6 bases). In germline, CDR1 is MNHEY, CDR2 SVGAGI. The CDR3 sequence is 15 residues long. Trimming pared 5 bases from V and 2 bases from J, leaving 16 bases between. The CDR3: CASSPRRDSPYEQYF. The CDR3 DNA reads as TGTGCCAGCAGTCCACGCCGGGACTCCCCCTACGAGCAGTACTTC.

This rearrangement joins TRBV2 to TRBJ1-3; 7 positions agree with TRBD1. V gave up 8 bases and J gave up 4 bases; unmatched junction bases: 14. The V gene's germline CDR1 is SNHLY and CDR2 FYNNEI. The CDR3 sequence is 16 residues long. The CDR3: CASLPALQGQGNTIYF. CDR3 DNA sequence: TGTGCCAGCCTACCAGCCCTCCAGGGACAGGGAAACACCATATATTTT. The whole variable domain, remainder taken from reference TRBV2 and TRBJ1-3, is EPEVTQTPSHQVTQMGQEVILRCVPISNHLYFYWYRQILGQKVEFLVSFYNNEISEKSEIFDDQFSVERPDGSNFTLKIRSTKLEDSAMYFCASLPALQGQGNTIYFGEGSWLTVV.

The chain couples TRBV7-9 to TRBJ2-6; the D is unclear. The V end was cut by 7 bases, the J end by 0 bases, with 7 bases between. Germline loops: CDR1 SEHNR, CDR2 FQNEAQ (reference sequence). The CDR3 extends over 14 amino acids. Here the CDR3 DNA reads TGTGCCAGCACTCCAGCCTCTGGGGCCAACGTCCTGACTTTC. The encoded protein is CASTPASGANVLTF.

The rearrangement links TRBV19 to TRBJ1-2, with D uncertain. CDR1 LNHDA and CDR2 SQIVND come from the germline V gene (reference sequence). This CDR3 comprises 17 residues. V gave up 4 bases and J gave up 2 bases, with 20 bases separating them. CDR3 sequence reads: CASSSSLGVNENYGYTF. The CDR3 DNA reads TGTGCCAGTAGTAGCTCCCTGGGAGTAAATGAAAACTATGGCTACACCTTC.

V gene TRBV5-1 combines with J gene TRBJ2-1; 12 bases are a match to TRBD2. The CDR3 is made up of 16 amino acids. V shed 4 bases and J 1 base; nucleotides not matched to a gene: 3. Germline V gene sequence: CDR1 SGHRS, CDR2 YFSETQ. The CDR3 DNA is TGCGCCAGCAGCAAGACTAGCGGGAGTTCCTACAATGAGCAGTTCTTC. Protein product: CASSKTSGSSYNEQFF.

The J gene is TRBJ2-7, the V gene TRBV30; 13 bases align to TRBD2. The germline V gene has CDR1 GTSNPN and CDR2 SVGIG (reference sequence). The CDR3 covers 13 residues. Unmatched junction bases numbered 5, after V lost 3 bases and J lost 9 bases. The DNA for the CDR3 is TGTGCCTGGAGGAGGACTAGCGGGAGTTTGCAGTACTTC. It is translated as CAWRRTSGSLQYF.

The chain carries TRBV18 and TRBJ1-2; D is uncertain. Germline CDR1 is KGHSH and CDR2 is LQKENI. The V end lost 0 bases, the J end lost 1 base, and 9 bases lay between the germline ends. The CDR3 totals 15 residues. CDR3 in DNA: TGTGCCAGCTCACCACCGGCAGGTATTAACTATGGCTACACCTTC. Translated: CASSPPAGINYGYTF.

CDR3 amino acids: CASSTDRAGYEQYF. In DNA form, the CDR3 reads TGTGCCAGCAGTACCGACAGGGCCGGCTACGAGCAGTACTTC. J is TRBJ2-7 and V is TRBV6-5, with TRBD1 identical over 7 bases. The CDR3 is made up of 14 amino acids. The J segment lost 3 bases and the V segment lost 5 bases, leaving 7 bases of the junction unmatched. The germline gives CDR1 MNHEY, CDR2 SVGAGI.

The CDR3, as DNA: TGTGCCGGAAGGACAGGGTTCTCTGGAAACACCATATATTTT. This sequence encodes CAGRTGFSGNTIYF. The rearrangement joins TRBV2 to TRBJ1-3; TRBD1 matches at 8 bases. The CDR3 length is 14 residues. V dropped 11 bases and J dropped 0; count of bases not matched to a gene: 6. From germline, CDR1 is SNHLY and CDR2 FYNNEI.

The chain uses TRBV6-5 and TRBJ1-3; possibly TRBD1 for D (5 bases). The germline CDR1 and CDR2 sequences are MNHEY and SVGAGI. Trimming stripped 6 bases from V and 0 bases from J, with 12 bases between. This CDR3 is 15 amino acids long. In nucleotides, the CDR3 is TGTGCCAGCAGACGAGGGACGAACTCTGGAAACACCATATATTTT. Protein: CASRRGTNSGNTIYF.

J is TRBJ1-1 and V is TRBV5-6, with a possible D match to TRBD1 (6 bases). Per germline, CDR1 SGHDT and CDR2 YYEEEE. This CDR3 has 16 amino acids. Trimming took off 7 bases at V and 1 base at J, with 20 bases between the two ends. The CDR3 DNA sequence: TGTGCCAGCGTTTCGGGGACACAACAGGGGAACACTGAAGCTTTCTTT. Its protein is CASVSGTQQGNTEAFF. Full variable domain (outside the CDR3, taken from reference TRBV5-6 and TRBJ1-1): DAGVTQSPTHLIKTRGQQVTLRCSPKSGHDTVSWYQQALGQGPQFIFQYYEEEERQRGNFPDRFSGHQFPNYSSELNVNALLLGDSALYLCASVSGTQQGNTEAFFGQGTRLTVV.

The chain employs TRBV6-5 and TRBJ2-1; possible D gene TRBD1, 7 bases. The germline CDR1 and CDR2 sequences are MNHEY and SVGAGI. V was pared by 6 bases and J by 5 bases, with 14 bases between. The CDR3 is 14 residues long. The CDR3 DNA is TGTGCCAGCAGCAGGGGGGTTTTAGACAATGAGCAGTTCTTC. Translating gives CASSRGVLDNEQFF.

The CDR3 protein is CASRFAAGDEQYF. The CDR3 DNA reads TGTGCCAGCAGATTCGCTGCGGGAGACGAGCAGTACTTC. This rearrangement joins TRBV7-2 to TRBJ2-7; 7 bases map to TRBD2. The CDR3 is made up of 13 amino acids. The ends lost 6 bases at V and 5 bases at J; junction bases unmatched: 7. The germline gives CDR1 SGHTA, CDR2 FQGNSA.

This clone was counted between two and nine times. The chain links TRBV2 to TRBJ1-2; 8 bases line up with TRBD1. The CDR3 is 14 amino acids. Germline V CDR1 and CDR2: SNHLY, FYNNEI. V dropped 7 bases and J dropped 1; count of bases not matched to a gene: 5. The CDR3 protein is CASTDRGNNYGYTF. In DNA, the CDR3 is TGTGCCAGCACCGACAGGGGAAATAACTATGGCTACACCTTC.

The rearrangement uses TRBV28 and TRBJ1-1, with 10 bases identical to TRBD1. V gave up 6 bases and J gave up 10 bases; unmatched junction bases: 8. The CDR3 is made up of 13 amino acids. Looked up from germline, CDR1 is MDHEN and CDR2 is SYDVKM. The CDR3, as DNA: TGTGCCAGCAGGACAGGGGGCGGTTTGGGAGCTTTCTTT. Residues: CASRTGGGLGAFF. Using reference TRBV28 and TRBJ1-1 for the parts outside the CDR3, the full variable domain is DVKVTQSSRYLVKRTGEKVFLECVQDMDHENMFWYRQDPGLGLRLIYFSYDVKMKEKGDIPEGYSVSREKKERFSLILESASTNQTSMYLCASRTGGGLGAFFGQGTRLTVV.

This chain joins TRBV6-1 and TRBJ2-1; a weak D match, TRBD1 (7 bases). Per the germline V gene, CDR1 is MNHNS and CDR2 is SASEGT. Trimming took off 2 bases at V and 6 bases at J, with 17 bases between the two ends. The CDR3 totals 16 residues. CDR3 bases: TGTGCCAGCAGTGAAATGGGGGCAGGGGGAGGCAATGAGCAGTTCTTC. Protein: CASSEMGAGGGNEQFF.